This is a list of T cell receptor beta chains from one sample in a study of blood T cell repertoires in COVID-19. Here immunoSEQ multiplex PCR was the method, and the copy in TCRdb shows in-frame clones only, minus some. The data show approximately 500,000 clones, roughly 91% seen once. Sample: peripheral blood. These receptors all come from a woman aged 50 to 65 with COVID-19, enrolled during active disease. The CDR3 runs from the conserved cysteine through the conserved F or W. Some rows mark clone size as missing; the rest say once, few, many or name a class of expanded clone.

v_gene	abundance	CDR3aa
TRBV5-1	.	CASSTPFGAGGYETYNEQFF
TRBV21-1	.	CASSPYQAPYEQYF
TRBV20-1	once	CSALGNTEAFF
TRBV3-1/TRBV3-2	.	CASSRAWEQYF
TRBV15	.	CATSRDWGGQGRNEQFF
TRBV24-1	few	CATSVGTGGTEAFF
TRBV6-6	.	CASTVWTGVNEQFF
TRBV18	.	CASSPSRGHDHGYTF
TRBV10-2	once	CASSQPGGNQPQHF
TRBV4-1	.	CASSLLGLVAFF
TRBV24-1	.	CATSDSAVGSGEKLFF
TRBV5-6	.	CASSFGTGETGELFF
TRBV3-1/TRBV3-2	.	CASSQRGGLGADTQYF
TRBV2	few	CASSTDRVGLSTF
TRBV5-4	few	CASTSTGDTGELFF
TRBV5-6	.	CASSLTTGGWQNSPLHF
TRBV29-1	.	CSVRGNRGQTGELFF
TRBV3-1/TRBV3-2	.	CASSQGPGGSNYGYTF
TRBV24-1	.	CATSDGQGDLETQYF
TRBV29-1	.	CSVELVSGPGGETQYF
TRBV12-3/TRBV12-4	.	CASSLSLGGEQFF
TRBV5-5	.	CASSPPVGGGPYNEQFF
TRBV3-1/TRBV3-2	.	CASSQETGNYGYTF
TRBV7-9	.	CASSLLATIGNTIYF
TRBV10-3	.	CAISESGGGATHEQFF
TRBV7-9	.	CASSLDRGEETQYF
TRBV4-2	.	CASSQGQNTEAFF
TRBV28	.	CASGTEKKLLYGYTF
TRBV11-2	.	CASSLEEGTWGTEAFF
TRBV9	.	CASTTGPDSNQPQHF
TRBV5-8	once	CASSLYGYTF
TRBV5-1	.	CASSSLDWSSYEQYF
TRBV5-6	once	CASSPLISGGREQFF
TRBV5-6	.	CASSSWSTSPLHF
TRBV18	.	CASSPPLPRDIEQFF
TRBV6-5	once	CASSSRTGNTEAFF
TRBV18	.	CASSRLRTSSYNEQFF
TRBV5-1	.	CASSSSGVLNTGELFF
TRBV5-4	.	CASSSPGNTIYF
TRBV4-2	.	CASSQESLANYGYTF
TRBV18	.	CASSPRAGEGTEAFF
TRBV6-6	.	CASSYSQLQETQYF
TRBV28	.	CASSPRDSLEAFF